One and the same sample provided the 8 T cell receptor beta chains below, sequenced in a study of cytomegalovirus exposure and HLA in healthy donors. Amplification used 60 Vbeta primers and 13 Jbeta primers. The repertoire was sequenced with immunoSEQ multiplex PCR; TCRdb's copy has only in-frame clones and lacks some. The sample consists of roughly 97,000 clones, around 72% of them appearing once. The sequenced sample consisted of PBMCs. The receptors derive from a man aged 40-50 years in good health and CMV-seronegative.

The genes are TRBV7-2 and TRBJ2-7, with a possible D match to TRBD1 (5 bases). V dropped 4 bases and J dropped 7 bases, with 14 bases sitting between them. Germline V gives CDR1 SGHTA, CDR2 FQGNSA. This CDR3 region has 13 residues. DNA of the CDR3: TGTGCCAGCAGCTGGGGCACCCCGAGGGAGCAGTACTTC. Its protein is CASSWGTPREQYF.

This chain joins TRBV6-1 and TRBJ2-5, with TRBD1 matching over 10 bases. This CDR3 has 14 residues. The germline V gene encodes CDR1 MNHNS and CDR2 SASEGT. V lost 3 bases, J lost 4 bases, and 2 bases stayed unmatched. CDR3 in DNA: TGTGCCAGCAGTGAGGACAGGGGGAGAGAGACCCAGTACTTC. Protein product: CASSEDRGRETQYF.

The genes are TRBV18 and TRBJ1-3; D gene ambiguous. Per the germline V gene, CDR1 is KGHSH and CDR2 is LQKENI. Trimming removed 5 bases at V and 2 bases at J, with 16 bases between. This CDR3 is 16 amino acids long. This chain's CDR3 is CASSLRRADAGNTIYF. In DNA, the CDR3 is TGTGCCAGCTCATTGAGGAGGGCGGATGCTGGAAACACCATATATTTT.

V is TRBV27 and J is TRBJ2-1; 12 nucleotides agree with TRBD2. Trimming cost V 7 bases and J 3 bases; bases outside gene matches: 4. The CDR3 has 15 amino acids. CDR1 MNHEY and CDR2 SMNVEV come from the germline V gene (reference sequence). Here the CDR3 reads CASTTSGGVYNEQFF. CDR3 coding DNA: TGTGCCAGCACGACTAGCGGGGGAGTCTACAATGAGCAGTTCTTC.

This rearrangement joins TRBV7-2 to TRBJ2-3; TRBD1 might be the D (6 bases). CDR3 length: 13 residues. CDR1 and CDR2 (germline): SGHTA, FQGNSA. Between the trimmed V and J ends, which lost 0 bases and 10 bases, there was a span of 11 bases. The CDR3 region has the DNA TGTGCCAGCAGCTTAGCGCGAACAGGGTCGCAGTATTTT. Translated: CASSLARTGSQYF.

Only one count was recorded for this clone. The chain employs TRBV6-5 and TRBJ1-4, with TRBD1 identical over 10 bases. Trimming cost V 4 bases and J 5 bases; bases outside gene matches: 4. The CDR3 consists of 15 residues. In germline, CDR1 is MNHEY, CDR2 SVGAGI. CDR3 amino acids: CASSSPGQGNEKLFF. The CDR3 nucleotides are TGTGCCAGCAGTTCGCCGGGACAGGGGAATGAAAAACTGTTTTTT.

This clone has just a few counts. The chain recombines TRBV5-1 with TRBJ2-2, with a tentative D call TRBD1 (6 bases). Looked up from germline, CDR1 is SGHRS and CDR2 is YFSETQ. The CDR3 loop spans 13 amino acids. The V end lost 4 bases, the J end lost 6 bases, and 10 bases lay between the germline ends. CDR3 coding DNA: TGCGCCAGCAGCGTACAGGGTGCCGGGGAGCTGTTTTTT. Protein: CASSVQGAGELFF.

The rearrangement joins TRBV7-2 to TRBJ2-7, with TRBD1 matching 9 bases. CDR3 length: 13 residues. V lost 5 bases, J lost 4 bases, and 3 bases stayed unmatched. Per the germline V gene, CDR1 is SGHTA and CDR2 is FQGNSA. CDR3: CASSRGQGYEQYF. The CDR3 DNA sequence: TGTGCCAGCAGCCGGGGACAGGGTTACGAGCAGTACTTC.